Sequencing of this T cell receptor (beta chain) was carried out in a study of Graves' ophthalmopathy and Graves' hyperthyroidism. Study-level background: Peripheral blood was gathered at first diagnosis, ahead of any treatment whatsoever.

V trimming: 6 bases; J trimming: 6 bases; junction bases outside the gene matches: 14. The CDR3 spans 16 residues. Germline V lookup: CDR1 KGHSH, CDR2 LQKENI. As for this clonotype: Its target is unknown.

Hyperthyroidism is called stable when no ophthalmopathy develops within 18 months of follow-up. Study-wide results and caveats: A classifier, a 13-signature model, separated ophthalmopathy from stable hyperthyroidism with approximately 88% sensitivity and about 81% specificity.

TCR beta CDR3 regions were amplified from RNA transcripts. First-round RT-PCR with HTBI primers preceded a second-round multiplex PCR. TCRdb reprocessed the multiplex PCR reads with MiXCR, giving one entry per CDR3 protein. The repertoire consists of about 620,000 distinct CDR3 sequences, with about a fifth occurring once and the leading ten covering more than 5.5%. The receptor was derived from a woman in her late teens or twenties with stable Graves' hyperthyroidism. Some clones in this sample may be carry-over from other donors' samples. The V and J genes are TRBV18 and TRBJ2-7; TRBD1 agrees at 10 bases. Sequenced: peripheral blood. CDR3 DNA: TGTGCCAGCTCCCCGGACAGGGGGTGGGTAATCTCCGAGCAGTACTTC. Residues: CASSPDRGWVISEQYF.